This entry concerns a single TCR beta chain. Sequencing used immunoSEQ multiplex PCR; TCRdb keeps in-frame clones, though not all of them. There are approximately 53,000 clones in the sample; 87% occur only once, and around 20% lies in the top ten. The data originate from a study of blood T cell repertoires in COVID-19. Study-level background: T cells, B-cell-depleted T cells, or PBMCs supplied cDNA or gDNA.

This CDR3 is built from 15 residues. Germline-derived CDR1 and CDR2 are SGDLS and YYNGEE. Trimming left V 4 bases short and J 1 base short, with 14 bases between. Seattle's cohort entered during active infection and was followed longitudinally. The V call is TRBV9, the J call TRBJ1-1; D is ambiguous. The clonotype originates from an elderly woman with COVID-19, enrolled during active disease. Sequencing was carried out using peripheral blood. DNA of the CDR3: TGTGCCAGCAGCTCCCCGGGGAGGGCGAACACTGAAGCTTTCTTT. It specifies CASSSPGRANTEAFF.